The 14 T cell receptor beta chains below come from one sample, sequenced in a study of blood T cell repertoires in COVID-19. Here immunoSEQ multiplex PCR was the method, and the copy in TCRdb shows in-frame clones only, minus some. Of just over 90,000 clones detected, approximately 86% appear once; the ten largest clones hold roughly 20%. Sequenced sample: peripheral blood. The receptors stem from a woman older than 75 with acute or convalescent COVID-19.

The chain joins TRBV11-2 to TRBJ1-1; the D gene is possibly TRBD1 (6 bases). CDR1 and CDR2 from the germline V gene are SGHAT and FQNNGV. The CDR3 is 17 residues long. The V gene lost 4 bases and the J gene lost 4 bases, with 22 bases spanning the gap. DNA of the CDR3: TGTGCCAGCAGCTGGATGGGTAGGGGGTCGGGGAGCACTGAAGCTTTCTTT. It yields the protein CASSWMGRGSGSTEAFF.

This chain connects TRBV25-1 to TRBJ2-7; 15 nucleotides agree with TRBD2. The V gene end was trimmed by 4 bases and the J gene end by 2 bases; junction bases not matched to a gene: 3. Germline assignment: CDR1 MGHDK and CDR2 SYGVNS. The CDR3 consists of 16 residues. The CDR3, as DNA: TGTGCCAGCAGTGGAGGGACTAGCGGGGGGCCCTACGAGCAGTACTTC. Its protein is CASSGGTSGGPYEQYF.

The sample holds a few counts of this clone. CDR3 sequence: CASSFGTGLNEKLFF. As DNA, the CDR3 is TGTGCCAGCAGTTTCGGGACAGGACTTAATGAAAAACTGTTTTTT. This chain joins TRBV6-5 and TRBJ1-4; the match to TRBD1 covers 8 bases. Unmatched junction bases numbered 5, after V lost 4 bases and J lost 4 bases. The CDR3 covers 15 residues. CDR1 and CDR2 (germline): MNHEY, SVGAGI.

The genes are TRBV6-6 and TRBJ1-4, with TRBD1 matching over 10 bases. CDR1 is MNHNY and CDR2 is SVGAGI in the germline V gene (reference sequence). CDR3 length: 15 amino acids. Trimming took 8 bases from V and 8 from J; bases not matched to a gene: 11. The CDR3 bases are TGTGCCAGCGGTTCTATGACAGGGGGCCTCGAAAAACTGTTTTTT. It encodes CASGSMTGGLEKLFF.

The V and J genes are TRBV11-2 and TRBJ2-7; 11 positions match TRBD2. CDR1 and CDR2 from the germline V gene are SGHAT and FQNNGV. This CDR3 comprises 16 residues. The trim removed 6 bases at V and 3 bases at J, leaving 10 bases unmatched. The CDR3 loop reads CASSRAGTSGYYEQYF. CDR3 nucleotide sequence: TGTGCCAGCAGTCGAGCGGGGACTAGCGGATACTACGAGCAGTACTTC.

The chain recombines TRBV3-1 (or the pseudogene TRBV3-2) with TRBJ2-7; D remains ambiguous. V lost 0 bases to trimming and J lost 1 base, with 7 bases between them. The germline CDR1 and CDR2 sequences are LGHDT and YNNKEL (reference sequence). The CDR3 runs 14 residues. The CDR3 sequence: CASSQDLLSYEQYF. In nucleotides, the CDR3 is TGTGCCAGCAGCCAAGATCTACTTTCCTACGAGCAGTACTTC.

The J gene is TRBJ2-1, the V gene TRBV5-1; D remains ambiguous. Germline lookup yields CDR1 SGHRS and CDR2 YFSETQ. V lost 0 bases and J lost 10, with 5 bases in between. The CDR3 sequence is 11 residues long. The CDR3: CASSLEREQFF. CDR3 sequence (DNA): TGCGCCAGCAGCTTGGAGAGAGAGCAGTTCTTC.

The V call is TRBV19, the J call TRBJ1-2; D remains unclear. Germline V gene sequence: CDR1 LNHDA, CDR2 SQIVND (reference sequence). V dropped 3 bases and J dropped 3 bases, with 17 bases sitting between them. CDR3 length: 16 residues. CDR3 nucleotides: TGTGCCAGTAGTATGCTCGGGGATGGATTCGACTATGGCTACACCTTC. Translated: CASSMLGDGFDYGYTF.

The chain joins TRBV5-1 to TRBJ2-5; D perhaps matches TRBD2 (6 bases). The V end was cut by 7 bases, the J end by 3 bases, with 16 bases between. The CDR3 loop spans 14 amino acids. CDR1 is SGHRS, CDR2 YFSETQ, per germline. The CDR3 sequence: CASAGWAGKETQYF. CDR3 nucleotides: TGCGCCAGCGCGGGATGGGCAGGAAAAGAGACCCAGTACTTC.

The chain is built from TRBV5-1 and TRBJ2-3; 9 nucleotides align to TRBD1. The germline gives CDR1 SGHRS, CDR2 YFSETQ. The trim removed 4 bases at V and 2 bases at J, leaving 8 bases unmatched. This CDR3 has 16 amino acids. The CDR3 spells CASSPDRGHLTDTQYF. The DNA for the CDR3 is TGCGCCAGCAGCCCGGACAGGGGACACCTCACAGATACGCAGTATTTT. The complete variable domain, with remaining parts taken from reference TRBV5-1 and TRBJ2-3, reads KAGVTQTPRYLIKTRGQQVTLSCSPISGHRSVSWYQQTPGQGLQFLFEYFSETQRNKGNFPGRFSGRQFSNSRSEMNVSTLELGDSALYLCASSPDRGHLTDTQYFGPGTRLTVL.

The chain combines TRBV10-3 with TRBJ2-1, with D perhaps matching TRBD1 (6 bases). Trimming left V 3 bases short and J 6 bases short, with 15 bases between. Germline V lookup: CDR1 ENHRY, CDR2 SYGVKD. The CDR3 extends over 15 amino acids. In nucleotides, the CDR3 is TGTGCCATCAGTGATAGTGGGGGCCTATTCAATGAGCAGTTCTTC. This gives the protein CAISDSGGLFNEQFF.

This clone was found once. V and J are TRBV9 and TRBJ1-3; D unresolved. There are 14 residues in the CDR3. The germline gives CDR1 SGDLS, CDR2 YYNGEE. V lost 0 bases, J lost 5 bases, and 9 bases lay in between. The CDR3 is CASSVDGERNTIYF. CDR3 sequence (DNA): TGTGCCAGCAGCGTAGACGGGGAAAGAAACACCATATATTTT.

The chain links TRBV5-4 to TRBJ1-4; D is unresolved. Germline-derived CDR1 and CDR2 are SGHNT and YYREEE (reference sequence). CDR3 length: 14 residues. Trimming shortened V by 0 bases and J by 3 bases, and 6 bases separated the two germline ends. CDR3 DNA sequence: TGTGCCAGCAGCTTGGGCGGGTCTAATGAAAAACTGTTTTTT. Its translation: CASSLGGSNEKLFF.

This clone was recorded a few times. One junction end does not reproduce the germline sequence, and a read error may be involved. This rearrangement joins TRBV4-1 to TRBJ2-4; 14 bases agree with TRBD2. This CDR3 spans 15 amino acids. Germline CDR1 and CDR2: MGHRA and YSYEKL. The CDR3 bases are TGCGCCAGCAGCCCTGGGACTAGCGGGGGAAACATTCAGTACTTT. It specifies CASSPGTSGGNIQYF.